These T cell receptor beta chains were read from a single sample in a study of blood T cell repertoires in COVID-19. Sequencing was performed with immunoSEQ multiplex PCR; in TCRdb, only in-frame clones are kept and a portion is missing. There are 150,000 to 200,000 clones in the sample; approximately 95% occur only once, and less than 2% lies in the top ten. Sequenced sample: peripheral blood. These receptors all stem from a woman aged 55-69 years with COVID-19, enrolled during active disease. CDR3s include the opening cysteine and the closing phenylalanine or tryptophan.

v_call: TRBV3-1/TRBV3-2
cdr3_aa: CASSQEASPLHF

v_call: TRBV7-2
cdr3_aa: CASQGGTEAFF

v_call: TRBV9
cdr3_aa: CASSVGDRENYGYTF

v_call: TRBV6-5
cdr3_aa: CASSYTGGNTGELFF

v_call: TRBV7-8
cdr3_aa: CASSLAWGEETQYF

v_call: TRBV3-1/TRBV3-2
cdr3_aa: CASSQGLKGHNEQFF

v_call: TRBV10-3
cdr3_aa: CAIPAGGQTDTQYF

v_call: TRBV2
cdr3_aa: CASNRLRETQYF

v_call: TRBV2
cdr3_aa: CASSPRTGDGNTIYF

v_call: TRBV5-1
cdr3_aa: CASSPWTGDNQPQHF

v_call: TRBV5-4
cdr3_aa: CASSLFQGPNQPQHF

v_call: TRBV19
cdr3_aa: CASSITGTGTLEQYF

v_call: TRBV19
cdr3_aa: CASSIGVGGLLGYEQYF

v_call: TRBV11-2
cdr3_aa: CASSYRGVLAFF

v_call: TRBV14
cdr3_aa: CASSQRTGFQPQHF

v_call: TRBV6-1
cdr3_aa: CASSERWTVVYEQYF

v_call: TRBV20-1
cdr3_aa: CSASNGLRGANVLTF

v_call: TRBV7-2
cdr3_aa: CASSTGTGGWGLNQPQHF

v_call: TRBV3-1/TRBV3-2
cdr3_aa: CASSHYARGGYTF

v_call: TRBV5-4
cdr3_aa: CASSLVGAAGELFF

v_call: TRBV2
cdr3_aa: CASSEAQGRREKLFF

v_call: TRBV18
cdr3_aa: CASSPSTFATNEKLFF

v_call: TRBV19
cdr3_aa: CASSPGQGGGEAFF

v_call: TRBV4-1
cdr3_aa: CASSQDSRQGAHGYTF